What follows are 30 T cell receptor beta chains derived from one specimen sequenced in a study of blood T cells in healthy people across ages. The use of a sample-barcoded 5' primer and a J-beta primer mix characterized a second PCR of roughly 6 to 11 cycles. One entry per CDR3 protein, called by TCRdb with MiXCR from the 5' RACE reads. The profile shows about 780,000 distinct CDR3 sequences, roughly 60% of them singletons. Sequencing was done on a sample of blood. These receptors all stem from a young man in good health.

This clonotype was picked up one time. The CDR3 nucleotides are TGTGCCAGCAGCCAAGAGCCGGGGGCCGACTATGGCTACACCTTC. Translation gives CASSQEPGADYGYTF. The chain is built from TRBV3-1 and TRBJ1-2; tentative D call: TRBD1 (6 bases). The V end lost 0 bases, the J end lost 3 bases, and 11 bases lay between the germline ends. The germline gives CDR1 LGHDT, CDR2 YNNKEL (reference sequence). The CDR3 has 15 amino acids.

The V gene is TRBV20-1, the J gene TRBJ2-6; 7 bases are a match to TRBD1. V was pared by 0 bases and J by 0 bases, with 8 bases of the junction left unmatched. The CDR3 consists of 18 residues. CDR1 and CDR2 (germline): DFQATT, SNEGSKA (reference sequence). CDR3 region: CSARDVRGSSSGANVLTF. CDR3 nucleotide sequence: TGCAGTGCTAGAGATGTCAGGGGGTCCTCCTCTGGGGCCAACGTCCTGACTTTC.

The DNA for the CDR3 is TGTGCCAGCAGCGGATCGGGGGTGGGCTACGAGCAGTACTTC. Amino acids: CASSGSGVGYEQYF. The V call is TRBV7-2, the J call TRBJ2-7; TRBD2 might be the D (6 bases). The CDR3 has 14 amino acids. The germline V gene has CDR1 SGHTA and CDR2 FQGNSA. Trimming left V 5 bases short and J 3 bases short, with 14 bases between. The whole variable domain, filled in from reference TRBV7-2 and TRBJ2-7, reads GAGVSQSPSNKVTEKGKDVELRCDPISGHTALYWYRQSLGQGLEFLIYFQGNSAPDKSGLPSDRFSAERTGGSVSTLTIQRTQQEDSAVYLCASSGSGVGYEQYFGPGTRLTVT.

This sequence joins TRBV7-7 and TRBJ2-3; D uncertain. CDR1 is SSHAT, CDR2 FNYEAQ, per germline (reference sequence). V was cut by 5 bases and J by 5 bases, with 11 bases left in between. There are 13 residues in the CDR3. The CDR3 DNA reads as TGTGCCAGCAGCCCCGACCTCCGAGATACGCAGTATTTT. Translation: CASSPDLRDTQYF.

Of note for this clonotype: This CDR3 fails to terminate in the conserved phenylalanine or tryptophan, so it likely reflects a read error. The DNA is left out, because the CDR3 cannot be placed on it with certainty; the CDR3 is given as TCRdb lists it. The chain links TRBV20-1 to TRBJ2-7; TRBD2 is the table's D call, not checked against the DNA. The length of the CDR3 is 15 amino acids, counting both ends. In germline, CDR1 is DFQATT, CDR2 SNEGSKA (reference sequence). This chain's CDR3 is CSAPRASGYSYEQNL.

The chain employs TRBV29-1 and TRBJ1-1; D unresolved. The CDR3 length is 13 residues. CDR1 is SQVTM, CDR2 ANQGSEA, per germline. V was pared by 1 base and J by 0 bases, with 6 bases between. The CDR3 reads CSVEGLMNTEAFF. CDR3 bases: TGCAGCGTTGAAGGACTGATGAACACTGAAGCTTTCTTT.

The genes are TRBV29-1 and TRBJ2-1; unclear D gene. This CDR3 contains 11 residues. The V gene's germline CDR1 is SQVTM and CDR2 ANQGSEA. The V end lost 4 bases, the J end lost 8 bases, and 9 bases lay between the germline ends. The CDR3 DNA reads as TGCAGCGTTGGTCGTTGGGATGAGCAGTTCTTC. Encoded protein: CSVGRWDEQFF.

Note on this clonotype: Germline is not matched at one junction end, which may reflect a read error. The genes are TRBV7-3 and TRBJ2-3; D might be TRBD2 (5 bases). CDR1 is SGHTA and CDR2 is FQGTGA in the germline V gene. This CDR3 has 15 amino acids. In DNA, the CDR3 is TGTGCCAGCAGCTTAGTTCTCTCTAGCACAGATGCGCAGTATTTT. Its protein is CASSLVLSSTDAQYF.

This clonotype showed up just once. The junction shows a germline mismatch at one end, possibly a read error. CDR3 sequence: CASSDTSGGRNGQFF. CDR3 nucleotide sequence: TGTGCCAGCAGCGACACTAGCGGGGGCAGGAATGGGCAGTTCTTC. V and J are TRBV6-5 and TRBJ2-1; 11 bases fit TRBD2. The CDR3 contains 15 residues. Germline CDR1 reads MNHEY; CDR2 reads SVGAGI.

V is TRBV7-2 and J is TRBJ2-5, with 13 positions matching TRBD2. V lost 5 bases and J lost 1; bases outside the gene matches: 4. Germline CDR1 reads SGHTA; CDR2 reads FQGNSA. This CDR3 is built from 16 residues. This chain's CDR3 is CASSQGTSGVQETQYF. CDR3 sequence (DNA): TGTGCCAGCAGCCAAGGGACTAGCGGGGTCCAAGAGACCCAGTACTTC.

CDR3 DNA: TGTGCCAGCAGCGTAGGGGTCGGAGGGGGAGGAGAGACCCAGTACTTC. It translates to CASSVGVGGGGETQYF. The gene calls are TRBV9 and TRBJ2-5; D possibly matches TRBD1 or TRBD2 (6 bases each). V was shortened by 0 bases and J by 4 bases, with 16 bases between the two germline ends. The CDR3 loop spans 16 amino acids. CDR1 SGDLS and CDR2 YYNGEE come from the germline V gene.

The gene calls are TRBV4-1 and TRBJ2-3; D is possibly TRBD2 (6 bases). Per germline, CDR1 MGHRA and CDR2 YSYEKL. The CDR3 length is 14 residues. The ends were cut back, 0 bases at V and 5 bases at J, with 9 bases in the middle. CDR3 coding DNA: TGCGCCAGCAGCCAAGAGCTAGCGTTAGATACGCAGTATTTT. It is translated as CASSQELALDTQYF.

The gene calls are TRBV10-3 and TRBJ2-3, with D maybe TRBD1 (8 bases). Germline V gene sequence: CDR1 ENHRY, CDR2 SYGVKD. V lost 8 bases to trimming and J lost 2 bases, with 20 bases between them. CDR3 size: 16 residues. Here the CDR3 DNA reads TGTGCCATCGGACAGGGACGCGGGGGAAACACAGATACGCAGTATTTT. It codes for CAIGQGRGGNTDTQYF.

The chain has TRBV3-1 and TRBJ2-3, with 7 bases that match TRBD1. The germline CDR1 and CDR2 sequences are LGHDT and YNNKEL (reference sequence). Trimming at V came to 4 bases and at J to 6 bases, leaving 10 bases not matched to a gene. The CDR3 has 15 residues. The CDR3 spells CASSLRQGRSDTQYF. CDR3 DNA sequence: TGTGCCAGCAGCCTCAGACAGGGTCGTTCGGATACGCAGTATTTT.

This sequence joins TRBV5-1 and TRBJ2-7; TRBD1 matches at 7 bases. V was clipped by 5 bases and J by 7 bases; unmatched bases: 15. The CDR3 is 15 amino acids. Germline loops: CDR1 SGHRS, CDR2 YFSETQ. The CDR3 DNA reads TGCGCCAGCAGAACAGGGACAGCGAAATACAATGAGCAGTACTTC. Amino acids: CASRTGTAKYNEQYF.

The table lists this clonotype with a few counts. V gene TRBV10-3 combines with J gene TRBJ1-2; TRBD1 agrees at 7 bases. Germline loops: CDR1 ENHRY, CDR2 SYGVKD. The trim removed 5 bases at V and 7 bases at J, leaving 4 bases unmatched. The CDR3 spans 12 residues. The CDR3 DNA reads TGTGCCATCAGTACAGGGGATGGTGGCTACACCTTC. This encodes CAISTGDGGYTF.

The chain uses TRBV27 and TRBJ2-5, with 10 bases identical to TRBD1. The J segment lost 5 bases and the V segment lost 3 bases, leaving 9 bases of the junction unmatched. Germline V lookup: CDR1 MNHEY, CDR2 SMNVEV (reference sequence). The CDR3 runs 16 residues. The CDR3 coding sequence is TGTGCCAGCAGTTTTTACGGGACAGGGGCTGGGGAGACCCAGTACTTC. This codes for CASSFYGTGAGETQYF.

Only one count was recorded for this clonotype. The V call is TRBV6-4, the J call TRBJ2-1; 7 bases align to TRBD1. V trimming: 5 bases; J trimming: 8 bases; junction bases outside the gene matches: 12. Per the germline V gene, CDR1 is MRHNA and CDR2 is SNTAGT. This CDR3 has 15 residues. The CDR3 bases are TGTGCCAGCAGTCAGGGGGTCACCTCGAATTATGAGCAGTTCTTC. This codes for CASSQGVTSNYEQFF.

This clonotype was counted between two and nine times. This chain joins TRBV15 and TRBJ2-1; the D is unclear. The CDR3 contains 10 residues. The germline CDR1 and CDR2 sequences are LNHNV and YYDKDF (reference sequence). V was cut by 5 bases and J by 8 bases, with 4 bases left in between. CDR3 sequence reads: CATSRDEQFF. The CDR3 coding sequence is TGTGCCACCAGCCGGGATGAGCAGTTCTTC.

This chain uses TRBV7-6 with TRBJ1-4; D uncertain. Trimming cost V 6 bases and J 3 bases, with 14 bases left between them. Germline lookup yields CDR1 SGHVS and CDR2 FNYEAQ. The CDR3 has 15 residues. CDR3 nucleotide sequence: TGTGCCAGCAGTCGAACGCTGGTGTCTAATGAAAAACTGTTTTTT. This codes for CASSRTLVSNEKLFF. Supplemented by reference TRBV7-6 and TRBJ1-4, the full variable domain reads GAGVSQSPRYKVTKRGQDVALRCDPISGHVSLYWYRQALGQGPEFLTYFNYEAQQDKSGLPNDRFSAERPEGSISTLTIQRTEQRDSAMYRCASSRTLVSNEKLFFGSGTQLSVL.

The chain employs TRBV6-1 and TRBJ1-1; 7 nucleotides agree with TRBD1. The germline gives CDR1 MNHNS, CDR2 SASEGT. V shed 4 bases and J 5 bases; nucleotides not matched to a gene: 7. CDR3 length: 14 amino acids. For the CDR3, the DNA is TGTGCCAGCAGTGTGACAGGGAGGGGGACTGAAGCTTTCTTT. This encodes CASSVTGRGTEAFF.

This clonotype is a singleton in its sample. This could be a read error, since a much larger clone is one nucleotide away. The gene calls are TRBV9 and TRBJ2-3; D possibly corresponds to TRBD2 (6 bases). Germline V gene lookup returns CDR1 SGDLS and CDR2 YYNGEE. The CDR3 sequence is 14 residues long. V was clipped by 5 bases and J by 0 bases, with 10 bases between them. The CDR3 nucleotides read TGTGCCAGCAGGTCCGGGACTAGCACAGATACGCAGTATTTT. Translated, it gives CASRSGTSTDTQYF.

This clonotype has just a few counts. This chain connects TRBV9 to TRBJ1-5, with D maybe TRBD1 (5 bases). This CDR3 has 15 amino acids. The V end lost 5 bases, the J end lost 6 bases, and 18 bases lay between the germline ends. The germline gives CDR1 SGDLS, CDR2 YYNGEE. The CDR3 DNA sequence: TGTGCCAGCAGACCGGGGCTCGATCCATTTCAGCCCCAGCATTTT. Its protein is CASRPGLDPFQPQHF. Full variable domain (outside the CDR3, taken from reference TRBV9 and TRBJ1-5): DSGVTQTPKHLITATGQRVTLRCSPRSGDLSVYWYQQSLDQGLQFLIQYYNGEERAKGNILERFSAQQFPDLHSELNLSSLELGDSALYFCASRPGLDPFQPQHFGDGTRLSIL.

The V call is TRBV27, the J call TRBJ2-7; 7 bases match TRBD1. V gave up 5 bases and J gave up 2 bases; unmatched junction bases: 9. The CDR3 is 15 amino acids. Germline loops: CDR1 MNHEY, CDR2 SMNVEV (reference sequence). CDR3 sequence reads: CASSPGQEHPYEQYF. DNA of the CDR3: TGTGCCAGCAGTCCCGGACAGGAACATCCCTACGAGCAGTACTTC.

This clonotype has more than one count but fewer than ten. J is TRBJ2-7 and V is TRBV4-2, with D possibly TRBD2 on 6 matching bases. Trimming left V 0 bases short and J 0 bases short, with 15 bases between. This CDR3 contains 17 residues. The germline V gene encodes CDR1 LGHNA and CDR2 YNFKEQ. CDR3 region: CASSQDRRRGSSYEQYF. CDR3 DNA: TGTGCCAGCAGCCAAGATAGGCGACGGGGGAGCTCCTACGAGCAGTACTTC.

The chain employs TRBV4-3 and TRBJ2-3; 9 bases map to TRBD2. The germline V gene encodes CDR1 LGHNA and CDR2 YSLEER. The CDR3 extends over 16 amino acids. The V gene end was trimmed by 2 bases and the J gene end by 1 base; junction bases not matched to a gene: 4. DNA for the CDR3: TGCGCCAGCAGCCAAAACCCTAGCGGGGGCACAGATACGCAGTATTTT. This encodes CASSQNPSGGTDTQYF.

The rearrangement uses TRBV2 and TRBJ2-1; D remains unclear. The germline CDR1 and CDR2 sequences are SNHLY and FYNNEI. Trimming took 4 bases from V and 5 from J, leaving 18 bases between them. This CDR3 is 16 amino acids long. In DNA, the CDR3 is TGTGCCAGCAGTGCAAACGTGGTCGGTGGCGACAATGAGCAGTTCTTC. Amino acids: CASSANVVGGDNEQFF.

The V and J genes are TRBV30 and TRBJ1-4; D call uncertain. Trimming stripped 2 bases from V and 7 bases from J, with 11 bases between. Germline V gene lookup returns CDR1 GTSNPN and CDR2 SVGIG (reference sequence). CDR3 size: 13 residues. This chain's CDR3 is CAWSLPQAEKLFF. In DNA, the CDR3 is TGTGCCTGGAGTCTCCCCCAGGCTGAAAAACTGTTTTTT. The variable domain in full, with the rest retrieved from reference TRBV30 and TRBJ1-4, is SQTIHQWPATLVQPVGSPLSLECTVEGTSNPNLYWYRQAAGRGLQLLFYSVGIGQISSEVPQNLSASRPQDRQFILSSKKLLLSDSGFYLCAWSLPQAEKLFFGSGTQLSVL.

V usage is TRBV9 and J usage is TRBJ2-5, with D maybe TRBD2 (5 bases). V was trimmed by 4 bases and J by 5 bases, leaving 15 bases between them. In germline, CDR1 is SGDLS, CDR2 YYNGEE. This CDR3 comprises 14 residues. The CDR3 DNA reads TGTGCCAGCAGCAACGGGGTAGCTTGGGAGACCCAGTACTTC. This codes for CASSNGVAWETQYF.

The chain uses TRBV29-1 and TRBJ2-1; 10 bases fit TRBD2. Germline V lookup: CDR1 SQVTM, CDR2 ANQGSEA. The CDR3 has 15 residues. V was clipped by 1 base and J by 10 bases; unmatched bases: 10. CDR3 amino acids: CSVEALAGRTYEQFF. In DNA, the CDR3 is TGCAGCGTTGAAGCACTAGCGGGGAGAACCTACGAGCAGTTCTTC.